This is a list of T cell receptor beta chains from one sample in a study of T cell responses to AZD1222 COVID-19 vaccine. TCRdb keeps only in-frame clones here, not all; method: immunoSEQ multiplex PCR. The sample consists of about 110,000 clones, over 85% of them appearing once. Sample: peripheral blood, taken 28 days after the second AZD1222 dose. The receptors here all came from an adult who received the AZD1222 COVID-19 vaccine. CDR3s include the opening cysteine and the closing phenylalanine or tryptophan. Fields, in order: V gene, clone size, J gene, D gene, CDR3 protein, CDR3 DNA. D genes are given only for firm matches. Not all rows give a size; the values are once, few, many and, for expanded clones, a class.

v_gene: TRBV5-1; abundance: .; j_gene: TRBJ1-1; d_gene: .; CDR3aa: CASSLGVENTEAFF; CDR3nt: TGCGCCAGCAGCTTGGGAGTTGAGAACACTGAAGCTTTCTTT
v_gene: TRBV28; abundance: .; j_gene: TRBJ2-7; d_gene: TRBD2; CDR3aa: CASSFGGRNSEQYF; CDR3nt: TGTGCCAGCAGTTTTGGCGGGAGAAATAGCGAGCAGTACTTC
v_gene: TRBV25-1; abundance: once; j_gene: TRBJ1-5; d_gene: TRBD1; CDR3aa: CASSSAKGAPSQPQHF; CDR3nt: TGTGCCAGCAGTTCGGCGAAGGGGGCGCCGAGTCAGCCCCAGCATTTT
v_gene: TRBV11-2; abundance: .; j_gene: TRBJ2-7; d_gene: TRBD1; CDR3aa: CASSLDLQGGAYEQYF; CDR3nt: TGTGCCAGCAGCTTAGATTTACAGGGGGGCGCCTACGAGCAGTACTTC
v_gene: TRBV5-5; abundance: .; j_gene: TRBJ1-2; d_gene: .; CDR3aa: CASSLSAYGYTF; CDR3nt: TGTGCCAGCAGCTTGTCAGCCTATGGCTACACCTTC
v_gene: TRBV2; abundance: .; j_gene: TRBJ2-3; d_gene: TRBD2; CDR3aa: CASGGEGTDTQYF; CDR3nt: TGTGCCAGCGGGGGGGAGGGAACAGATACGCAGTATTTT
v_gene: TRBV5-8; abundance: .; j_gene: TRBJ1-2; d_gene: .; CDR3aa: CASSLVSSGYGYTF; CDR3nt: TGTGCCAGCAGCTTGGTGTCGTCGGGCTATGGCTACACCTTC
v_gene: TRBV27; abundance: .; j_gene: TRBJ2-2; d_gene: .; CDR3aa: CASSLNFWVGGRWTGELFF; CDR3nt: TGTGCCAGCAGTTTAAATTTTTGGGTAGGGGGGCGTTGGACCGGGGAGCTGTTTTTT
v_gene: TRBV12-3/TRBV12-4; abundance: many; j_gene: TRBJ2-7; d_gene: .; CDR3aa: CASTAQGYEQYF; CDR3nt: TGTGCCAGCACCGCACAGGGTTACGAGCAGTACTTC
v_gene: TRBV6-5; abundance: .; j_gene: TRBJ2-7; d_gene: TRBD1; CDR3aa: CASSLAQGAYEQYF; CDR3nt: TGTGCCAGCAGTTTGGCCCAGGGGGCCTACGAGCAGTACTTC
v_gene: TRBV19; abundance: .; j_gene: TRBJ2-3; d_gene: .; CDR3aa: CASTVGGQWADTQYF; CDR3nt: TGTGCCAGTACCGTGGGGGGACAGTGGGCAGATACGCAGTATTTT